This T cell receptor beta chain emerged from a study of shared clonotypes between healthy human individuals. The table came from immunoSEQ multiplex PCR; TCRdb's copy has only in-frame clones and leaves some out. The table shows roughly 1,000,000 clones, with around 78% occurring only once. The trim removed 2 bases at V and 2 bases at J, leaving 4 bases unmatched. This CDR3 is 15 amino acids long. CDR1 is SGHVS and CDR2 is FQNEAQ in the germline V gene. Donors comprised only Caucasian adults living in Nashville, Tennessee. Study-level results: The study found approximately 5% of naive CD4 clonotypes shared across four donors. Among donors, clonotype sharing was expected to be affected by sequencing depth.

A note on this clone: Its antigen is not identified.

Sequencing was done on a sample of memory CD4+ T cells from PBMCs. The sample's subset: CD45RA-negative fraction. The chain recombines TRBV7-8 with TRBJ2-7; 9 bases are shared with TRBD2. The sequence came from a man aged 18 to 30 in good health. Some clones in this sample may be carry-over from other donors' samples. As DNA, the CDR3 is TGTGCCAGCAGCTTACAGGCTAGCGGGACCTACGAGCAGTACTTC. This translates into CASSLQASGTYEQYF.